The subject of this entry is one T cell receptor beta chain. Using more than 8 ml of fresh peripheral blood, PBMCs were prepared. J was trimmed by 8 bases and V by 8 bases; bases with no gene match: 9. The CDR3 sequence is 14 residues long. CDR1 is MNHNS, CDR2 SASEGT, per germline. This record comes from a study of T cells in Graves' hyperthyroidism and ophthalmopathy. RNA transcripts gave rise to amplified TCR beta CDR3 regions. HTBI primers were used for first-round RT-PCR of the TCR CDR3. MiXCR was run by TCRdb on the multiplex PCR reads, yielding one entry per CDR3 protein. The sample yields some 180,000 distinct CDR3 sequences, 17% seen once.

The V gene is TRBV6-1, the J gene TRBJ1-6; 7 nucleotides align to TRBD1. Sequenced sample: blood. The sequence was collected from a woman between 45 and 65 years old with Graves' hyperthyroidism. CDR3 bases: TGTGCCAGCGGGGTGACAGGGAACTATTCACCCCTCCACTTT. This gives the protein CASGVTGNYSPLHF.